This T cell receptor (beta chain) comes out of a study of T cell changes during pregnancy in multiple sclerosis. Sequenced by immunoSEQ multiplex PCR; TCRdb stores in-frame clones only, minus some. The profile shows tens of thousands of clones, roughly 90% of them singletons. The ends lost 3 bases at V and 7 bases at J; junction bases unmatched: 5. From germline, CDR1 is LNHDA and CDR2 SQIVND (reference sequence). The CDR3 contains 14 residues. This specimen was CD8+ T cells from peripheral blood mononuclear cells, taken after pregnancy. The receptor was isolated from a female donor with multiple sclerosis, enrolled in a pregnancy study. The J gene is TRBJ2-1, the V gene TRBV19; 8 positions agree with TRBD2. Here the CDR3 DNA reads TGTGCCAGTAGTATTTGGCGGGGGGTAAATGAGCAGTTCTTC. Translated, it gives CASSIWRGVNEQFF.